This T cell receptor beta chain was observed in a study of cytomegalovirus exposure and HLA in healthy donors. At the level of the study: In an earlier analysis, 90 million to 130 million unique TCR beta sequences were found from approximately 170 million T cells.

Points from the study as a whole: Among TCR beta chains, those listed as cytomegalovirus-associated numbered some 170.

Germline loops: CDR1 MNHEY, CDR2 SVGAGI. The CDR3 length is 13 residues. J lost 2 bases, V lost 6 bases, and 3 bases had no gene match. Researchers ran the PCR with 60 Vbeta and 13 Jbeta primers. This table comes from immunoSEQ multiplex PCR, and its TCRdb copy is limited to in-frame clones, with some not included. Of some 130,000 clones in the sample, around 82% were seen once. About this clone: The antigen is not known.

Nominally healthy donors were sampled, though unrecorded immune exposures were likely. The chain joins TRBV6-5 to TRBJ2-7; 8 positions match TRBD2. The sequenced sample was PBMCs. This clonotype originated in a boy under 18 in good health and CMV-seronegative. The CDR3 coding sequence is TGTGCCAGCAGGATCGGGGGGGCCTACGAGCAGTACTTC. This translates into CASRIGGAYEQYF.